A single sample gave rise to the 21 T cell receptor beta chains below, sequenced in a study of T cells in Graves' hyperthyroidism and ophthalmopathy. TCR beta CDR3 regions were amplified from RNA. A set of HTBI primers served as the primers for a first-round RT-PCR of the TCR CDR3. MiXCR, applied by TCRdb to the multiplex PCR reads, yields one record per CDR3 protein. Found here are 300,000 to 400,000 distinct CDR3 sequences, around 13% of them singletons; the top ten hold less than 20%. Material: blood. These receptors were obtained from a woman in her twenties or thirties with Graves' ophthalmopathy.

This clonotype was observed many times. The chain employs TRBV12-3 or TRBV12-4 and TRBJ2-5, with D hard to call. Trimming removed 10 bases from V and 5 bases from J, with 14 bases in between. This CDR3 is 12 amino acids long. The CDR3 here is CAIRPLSETQYF. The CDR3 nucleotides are TGTGCCATACGACCCCTATCGGAGACCCAGTACTTC.

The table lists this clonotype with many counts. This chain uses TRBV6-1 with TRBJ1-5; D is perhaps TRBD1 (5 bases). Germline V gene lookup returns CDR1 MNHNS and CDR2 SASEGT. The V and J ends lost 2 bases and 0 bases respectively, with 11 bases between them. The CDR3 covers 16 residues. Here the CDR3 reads CASSEWGKYSNQPQHF. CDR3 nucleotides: TGTGCCAGCAGTGAATGGGGCAAGTATAGCAATCAGCCCCAGCATTTT.

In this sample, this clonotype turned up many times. In nucleotides, the CDR3 is TGCAGTGCTAGCGCAGGAGTTCAGCCCCAGCATTTT. Its translation: CSASAGVQPQHF. This sequence joins TRBV20-1 and TRBJ1-5; no reliable D call. V lost 3 bases and J lost 6, with 9 bases in between. This CDR3 is 12 amino acids long. Looked up from germline, CDR1 is DFQATT and CDR2 is SNEGSKA (reference sequence).

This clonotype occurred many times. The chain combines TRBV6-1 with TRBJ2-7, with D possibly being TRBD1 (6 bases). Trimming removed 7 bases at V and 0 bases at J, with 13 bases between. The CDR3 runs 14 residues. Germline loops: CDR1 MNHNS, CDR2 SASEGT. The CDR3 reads CASKVGQSSYEQYF. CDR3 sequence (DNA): TGTGCCAGCAAGGTTGGACAGAGCTCCTACGAGCAGTACTTC.

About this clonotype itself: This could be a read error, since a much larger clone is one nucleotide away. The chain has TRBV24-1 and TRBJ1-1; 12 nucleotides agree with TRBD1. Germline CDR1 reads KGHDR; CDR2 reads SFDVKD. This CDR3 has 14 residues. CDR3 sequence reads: CASSLRGTGGQAFF. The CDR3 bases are TGTGCCAGCAGTCTCAGAGGGACAGGGGGCCAAGCTTTCTTT.

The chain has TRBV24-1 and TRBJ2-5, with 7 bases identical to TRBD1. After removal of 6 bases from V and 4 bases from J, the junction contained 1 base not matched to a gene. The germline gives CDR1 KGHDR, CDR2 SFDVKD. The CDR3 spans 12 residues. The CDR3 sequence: CATSTGAETQYF. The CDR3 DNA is TGTGCCACCAGTACAGGGGCAGAGACCCAGTACTTC.

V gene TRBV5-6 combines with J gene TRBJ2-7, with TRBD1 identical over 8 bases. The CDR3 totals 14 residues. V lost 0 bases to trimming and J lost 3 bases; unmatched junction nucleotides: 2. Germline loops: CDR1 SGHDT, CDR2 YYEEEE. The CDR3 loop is CASSLGGTGYEQYF. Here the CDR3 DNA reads TGTGCCAGCAGCTTGGGGGGGACAGGCTACGAGCAGTACTTC.

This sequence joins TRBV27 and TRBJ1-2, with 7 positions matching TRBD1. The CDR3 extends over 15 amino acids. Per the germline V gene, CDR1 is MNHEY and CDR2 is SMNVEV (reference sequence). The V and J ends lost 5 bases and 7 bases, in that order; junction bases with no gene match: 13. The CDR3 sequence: CASSQRQGQDGGYTF. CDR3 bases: TGTGCCAGCAGTCAAAGACAGGGCCAGGATGGTGGCTACACCTTC.

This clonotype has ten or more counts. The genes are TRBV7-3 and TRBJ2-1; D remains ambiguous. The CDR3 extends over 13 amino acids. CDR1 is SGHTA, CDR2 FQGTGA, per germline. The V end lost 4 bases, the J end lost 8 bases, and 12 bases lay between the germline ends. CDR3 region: CASSSTKEHEQFF. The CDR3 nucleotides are TGTGCCAGCAGCTCGACCAAGGAACATGAGCAGTTCTTC.

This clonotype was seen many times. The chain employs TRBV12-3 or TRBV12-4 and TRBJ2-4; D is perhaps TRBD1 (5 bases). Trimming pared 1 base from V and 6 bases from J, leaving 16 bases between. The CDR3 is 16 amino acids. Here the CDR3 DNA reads TGTGCCAGCAGTTTAGGAGCAGGGTTTGATAGAAACATTCAGTACTTC. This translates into CASSLGAGFDRNIQYF.

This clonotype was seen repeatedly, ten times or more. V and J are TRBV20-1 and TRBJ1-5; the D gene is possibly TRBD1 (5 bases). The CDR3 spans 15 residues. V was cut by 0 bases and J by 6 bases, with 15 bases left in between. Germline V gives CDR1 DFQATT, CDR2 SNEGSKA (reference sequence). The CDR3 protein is CSARDRDQAGQPQHF. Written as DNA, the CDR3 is TGCAGTGCTAGAGACAGGGACCAAGCAGGTCAGCCCCAGCATTTT.

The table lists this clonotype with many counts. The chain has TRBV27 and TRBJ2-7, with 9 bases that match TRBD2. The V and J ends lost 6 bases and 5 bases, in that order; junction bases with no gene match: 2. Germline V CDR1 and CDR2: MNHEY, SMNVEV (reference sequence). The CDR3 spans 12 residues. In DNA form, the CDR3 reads TGTGCCAGCAGGGCGGGGGGGCACGAGCAGTACTTC. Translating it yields CASRAGGHEQYF.

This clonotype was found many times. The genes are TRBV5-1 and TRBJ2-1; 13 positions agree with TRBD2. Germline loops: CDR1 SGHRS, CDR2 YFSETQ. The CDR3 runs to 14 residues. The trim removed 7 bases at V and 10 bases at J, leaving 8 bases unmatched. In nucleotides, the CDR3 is TGCGCCAGCCGGCCTACTAGCGGGGGGGTCGAGCAGTTCTTC. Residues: CASRPTSGGVEQFF.

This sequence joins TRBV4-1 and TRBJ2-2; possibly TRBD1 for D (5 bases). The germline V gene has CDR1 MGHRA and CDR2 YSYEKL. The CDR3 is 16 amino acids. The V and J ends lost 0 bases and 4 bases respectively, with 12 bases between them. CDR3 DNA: TGCGCCAGCAGCCAAGAAGGCAGGGCTGGCACCGGGGAGCTGTTTTTT. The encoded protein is CASSQEGRAGTGELFF.

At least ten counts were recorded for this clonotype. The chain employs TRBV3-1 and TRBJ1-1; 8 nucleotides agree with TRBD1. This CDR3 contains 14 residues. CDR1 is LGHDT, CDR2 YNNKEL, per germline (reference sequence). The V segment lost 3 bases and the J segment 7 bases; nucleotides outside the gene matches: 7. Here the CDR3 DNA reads TGTGCCAGCAGCCAGGGTGGACAGGGAGGTGAAGCTTTCTTT. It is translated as CASSQGGQGGEAFF.

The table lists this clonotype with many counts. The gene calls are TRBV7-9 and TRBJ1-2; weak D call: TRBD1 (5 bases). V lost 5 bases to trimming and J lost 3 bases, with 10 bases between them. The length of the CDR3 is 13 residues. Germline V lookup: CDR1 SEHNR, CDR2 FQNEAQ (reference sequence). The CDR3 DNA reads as TGTGCCAGCAGCCCATGGGGGGACTATGGCTACACCTTC. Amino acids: CASSPWGDYGYTF.

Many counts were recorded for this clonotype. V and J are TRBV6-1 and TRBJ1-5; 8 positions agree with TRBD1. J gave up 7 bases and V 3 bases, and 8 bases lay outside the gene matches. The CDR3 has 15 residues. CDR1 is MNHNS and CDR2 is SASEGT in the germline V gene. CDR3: CASSDGPGGTQPQHF. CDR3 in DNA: TGTGCCAGCAGTGATGGTCCAGGGGGCACACAGCCCCAGCATTTT.

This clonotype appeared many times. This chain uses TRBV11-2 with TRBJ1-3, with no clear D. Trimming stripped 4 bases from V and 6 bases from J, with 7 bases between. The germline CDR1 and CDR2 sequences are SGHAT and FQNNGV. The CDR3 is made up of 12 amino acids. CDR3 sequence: CASSSHQNTIYF. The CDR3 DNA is TGTGCCAGCAGCTCACACCAAAACACCATATATTTT. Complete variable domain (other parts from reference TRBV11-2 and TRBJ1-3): EAGVAQSPRYKIIEKRQSVAFWCNPISGHATLYWYQQILGQGPKLLIQFQNNGVVDDSQLPKDRFSAERLKGVDSTLKIQPAKLEDSAVYLCASSSHQNTIYFGEGSWLTVV.

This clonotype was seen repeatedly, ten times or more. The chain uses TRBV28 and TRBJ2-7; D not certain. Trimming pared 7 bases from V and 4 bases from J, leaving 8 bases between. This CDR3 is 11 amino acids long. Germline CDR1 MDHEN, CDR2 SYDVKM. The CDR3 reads CASKQNYEQYF. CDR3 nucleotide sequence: TGTGCCAGCAAGCAGAATTACGAGCAGTACTTC. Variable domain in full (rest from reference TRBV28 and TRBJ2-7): DVKVTQSSRYLVKRTGEKVFLECVQDMDHENMFWYRQDPGLGLRLIYFSYDVKMKEKGDIPEGYSVSREKKERFSLILESASTNQTSMYLCASKQNYEQYFGPGTRLTVT.

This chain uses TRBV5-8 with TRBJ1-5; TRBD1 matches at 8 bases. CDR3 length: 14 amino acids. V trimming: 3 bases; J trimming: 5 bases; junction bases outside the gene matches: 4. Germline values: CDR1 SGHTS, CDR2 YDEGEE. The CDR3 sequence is CASSYLTGDQPQHF. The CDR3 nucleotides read TGTGCCAGCAGCTACTTGACAGGGGATCAGCCCCAGCATTTT.

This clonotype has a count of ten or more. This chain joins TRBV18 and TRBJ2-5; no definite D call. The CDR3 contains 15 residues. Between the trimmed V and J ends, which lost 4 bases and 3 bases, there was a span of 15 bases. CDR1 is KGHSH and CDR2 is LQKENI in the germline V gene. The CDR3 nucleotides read TGTGCCAGCTCACTTGGGGTTTCCCAGGAAGAGACCCAGTACTTC. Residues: CASSLGVSQEETQYF.